Below are 2 T cell receptor beta chains sequenced from a single sample in a study of control samples from healthy donors and cancer patients. Here immunoSEQ multiplex PCR was the method, and the copy in TCRdb shows in-frame clones only, minus some. Of 150,000 to 200,000 clones listed, roughly 90% were seen once; the top ten hold around 1.4%. What was sequenced was blood. The receptors here all came from a woman aged 50 to 60 in good health.

This chain uses TRBV7-2 with TRBJ2-3, with D uncertain. V was pared by 1 base and J by 7 bases, with 9 bases between. The CDR3 is 13 amino acids. Germline V gene data show CDR1 as SGHTA and CDR2 as FQGNSA. Here the CDR3 reads CASSLGGVNTQYF. The CDR3 coding sequence is TGTGCCAGCAGCTTAGGTGGGGTGAATACGCAGTATTTT.

This clone was detected only once. The CDR3 DNA follows: TGTGCCAGCAGCGCGGGGAGAGAGACCCAGTACTTC. Its translation: CASSAGRETQYF. The V call is TRBV4-2, the J call TRBJ2-5, with D possibly matching TRBD2 (6 bases). The germline V gene encodes CDR1 LGHNA and CDR2 YNFKEQ. The CDR3 contains 12 residues. Trimming stripped 5 bases from V and 4 bases from J, with 8 bases between.